This entry lists 30 T cell receptor beta chains sequenced from one sample in a study of T cells in Graves' hyperthyroidism and ophthalmopathy. Amplification yielded TCR beta CDR3 regions, with RNA transcripts as the source. When the TCR CDR3 underwent first-round RT-PCR, the HTBI primer set was used. TCRdb recomputed calls from the multiplex PCR reads with MiXCR, one row per CDR3 protein. The sample consists of hundreds of thousands of distinct CDR3 sequences, around 22% of them appearing once. The sample comprised blood. The receptors come from a woman in her twenties or thirties with Graves' ophthalmopathy.

A note on this clonotype: One end of the junction is discordant with germline, which a read error may explain. The CDR3 DNA is TGTGCCAGCAGTTTGGACACCGATTATGGCGACACCTTC. Encoded protein: CASSLDTDYGDTF. The chain employs TRBV6-2 or TRBV6-3 and TRBJ1-2; perhaps TRBD1 as D (5 bases). The germline V gene has CDR1 MNHEY and CDR2 SVGEGT. There are 13 residues in the CDR3.

This clonotype was picked up many times. The chain uses TRBV19 and TRBJ2-5; a weak D match, TRBD2 (7 bases). In germline, CDR1 is LNHDA, CDR2 SQIVND (reference sequence). The CDR3 length is 16 residues. V dropped 5 bases and J dropped 5 bases, with 21 bases sitting between them. CDR3 sequence reads: CASSPPSGGPAETQYF. CDR3 bases: TGTGCCAGTAGTCCGCCTTCCGGGGGGCCAGCGGAGACCCAGTACTTC.

The sample holds many counts of this clonotype. The chain carries TRBV7-2 and TRBJ1-3, with D uncertain. Per germline, CDR1 SGHTA and CDR2 FQGNSA. The CDR3 is 14 residues long. The ends were cut back, 4 bases at V and 4 bases at J, with 11 bases in the middle. The CDR3 here is CASSYSRHGNTIYF. CDR3 in DNA: TGTGCCAGCAGCTATAGCCGGCACGGAAACACCATATATTTT. The whole variable domain, remainder taken from reference TRBV7-2 and TRBJ1-3, is GAGVSQSPSNKVTEKGKDVELRCDPISGHTALYWYRQSLGQGLEFLIYFQGNSAPDKSGLPSDRFSAERTGGSVSTLTIQRTQQEDSAVYLCASSYSRHGNTIYFGEGSWLTVV.

This clonotype occurred a few times. The chain links TRBV7-9 to TRBJ2-7; possibly TRBD2 for D (6 bases). V was cut by 5 bases and J by 1 base, with 15 bases left in between. The CDR3 is 15 amino acids. Germline V CDR1 and CDR2: SEHNR, FQNEAQ (reference sequence). DNA of the CDR3: TGTGCCAGCAGCCCAAAAACGGGAGCATCCTACGAGCAGTACTTC. Its protein is CASSPKTGASYEQYF.

This clonotype was picked up many times. The rearrangement uses TRBV6-5 and TRBJ1-1; D gene unclear. Germline loops: CDR1 MNHEY, CDR2 SVGAGI. This CDR3 region has 17 residues. V shed 0 bases and J shed 5 bases, with 19 bases lying between them. For the CDR3, the DNA is TGTGCCAGCAGTTACTCGATTCCGCCGAGGGTAGGGACTGAAGCTTTCTTT. Residues: CASSYSIPPRVGTEAFF.

This rearrangement joins TRBV3-1 to TRBJ1-5; D unclear. The ends were cut back, 0 bases at V and 4 bases at J, with 10 bases in the middle. CDR1 and CDR2 from the germline V gene are LGHDT and YNNKEL (reference sequence). The CDR3 length is 15 residues. In DNA form, the CDR3 reads TGTGCCAGCAGCCAAGATATGGTGCAGAATCAGCCCCAGCATTTT. This codes for CASSQDMVQNQPQHF. The whole variable domain, remainder taken from reference TRBV3-1 and TRBJ1-5, is DTAVSQTPKYLVTQMGNDKSIKCEQNLGHDTMYWYKQDSKKFLKIMFSYNNKELIINETVPNRFSPKSPDKAHLNLHINSLELGDSAVYFCASSQDMVQNQPQHFGDGTRLSIL.

The chain combines TRBV6-5 with TRBJ1-3; tentative D call: TRBD1 (6 bases). The germline CDR1 and CDR2 sequences are MNHEY and SVGAGI. Trimming shortened V by 4 bases and J by 0 bases, and 16 bases separated the two germline ends. The CDR3 sequence is 17 residues long. The CDR3 sequence: CASSFGQLSNSGNTIYF. CDR3 DNA sequence: TGTGCCAGCAGTTTCGGACAGCTGAGTAACTCTGGAAACACCATATATTTT.

This rearrangement joins TRBV29-1 to TRBJ1-1, with 7 bases identical to TRBD1. This CDR3 has 14 amino acids. The junction had 7 bases not matched to a gene; V was cut back by 4 bases and J by 2 bases. Germline assignment: CDR1 SQVTM and CDR2 ANQGSEA. The CDR3 DNA sequence: TGCAGCGTTGGAGGGGGACAGCCCAACACTGAAGCTTTCTTT. This translates into CSVGGGQPNTEAFF.

This clonotype has ten or more counts. The chain couples TRBV7-8 to TRBJ2-5, with D tentatively TRBD2 (5 bases). The CDR3 totals 15 residues. Germline CDR1 SGHVS, CDR2 FQNEAQ. Trimming cost V 1 base and J 0 bases, with 9 bases left between them. The chain's CDR3 is CASSLGAGNQETQYF. The CDR3 nucleotides are TGTGCCAGCAGCTTAGGCGCCGGGAACCAAGAGACCCAGTACTTC.

This chain joins TRBV6-2 or TRBV6-3 and TRBJ2-3; D is undetermined. Looked up from germline, CDR1 is MNHEY and CDR2 is SVGEGT. V was clipped by 6 bases and J by 1 base, with 23 bases between them. CDR3 length equals 18 residues. The CDR3 protein is CASRHNDVYFLRTDTQYF. The CDR3 DNA is TGTGCCAGCAGGCACAATGACGTCTATTTCCTCCGCACAGATACGCAGTATTTT.

Ten or more counts support this clonotype. The V gene is TRBV29-1, the J gene TRBJ2-2, with D possibly matching TRBD1 (5 bases). Trimming removed 7 bases at V and 6 bases at J, with 12 bases between. Germline assignment: CDR1 SQVTM and CDR2 ANQGSEA. This CDR3 region has 12 residues. The CDR3 coding sequence is TGCAGCGCAGGGCCAGGGTCCGGGGAGCTGTTTTTT. Its translation is CSAGPGSGELFF.

This clonotype has ten or more counts. The rearrangement links TRBV20-1 to TRBJ2-7, with 7 bases that match TRBD1. Germline CDR1 DFQATT, CDR2 SNEGSKA (reference sequence). CDR3 length equals 14 residues. The junction had 7 bases not matched to a gene; V was cut back by 0 bases and J by 5 bases. The CDR3 sequence: CSARDWTGGDEQYF. The CDR3 nucleotides read TGCAGTGCTAGAGATTGGACAGGTGGGGACGAGCAGTACTTC.

This clonotype was counted many times. V gene TRBV15 combines with J gene TRBJ1-2, with a possible D match to TRBD1 (5 bases). The ends were cut back, 1 base at V and 2 bases at J, with 17 bases in the middle. The CDR3 is 17 amino acids. CDR1 and CDR2 from the germline V gene are LNHNV and YYDKDF (reference sequence). This CDR3 is CATSRVGETVGNYGYTF. CDR3 nucleotides: TGTGCCACCAGCAGAGTGGGGGAGACAGTGGGGAACTATGGCTACACCTTC.

Many counts were recorded for this clonotype. This chain links TRBV6-1 with TRBJ2-2; D is unclear. Between the trimmed V and J ends, which lost 8 bases and 4 bases, there was a span of 2 bases. CDR1 MNHNS and CDR2 SASEGT come from the germline V gene. The CDR3 consists of 10 residues. The CDR3 DNA sequence: TGTGCCAGCGGCACCGGGGAGCTGTTTTTT. It specifies CASGTGELFF.

V is TRBV15 and J is TRBJ2-2; TRBD1 matches 7 bases. CDR1 is LNHNV, CDR2 YYDKDF, per germline (reference sequence). Trimming cost V 7 bases and J 0 bases; bases outside gene matches: 5. This CDR3 contains 15 residues. Written as DNA, the CDR3 is TGTGCCACCAAAGCCGGGACAGCGAACACCGGGGAGCTGTTTTTT. Its translation is CATKAGTANTGELFF.

There are many counts of this clonotype. The chain links TRBV2 to TRBJ2-5; D is possibly TRBD1 or TRBD2 (6 bases each). Germline loops: CDR1 SNHLY, CDR2 FYNNEI. The CDR3 has 14 amino acids. V lost 7 bases, J lost 5 bases, and 17 bases lay in between. CDR3 nucleotide sequence: TGTGCCAGCACCGAAAGGGGGGCAGGGGAGACCCAGTACTTC. Encoded protein: CASTERGAGETQYF.

The J gene is TRBJ1-5, the V gene TRBV12-3 or TRBV12-4; D not certain. V was clipped by 1 base and J by 0 bases, with 22 bases between them. The CDR3 spans 20 residues. The CDR3 spells CASSLVPHWKVPNSNQPQHF. The CDR3, as DNA: TGTGCCAGCAGTTTAGTCCCGCACTGGAAGGTCCCCAATAGCAATCAGCCCCAGCATTTT.

The chain combines TRBV5-1 with TRBJ1-1; 8 positions match TRBD1. The junction had 7 bases not matched to a gene; V was cut back by 4 bases and J by 5 bases. The germline V gene encodes CDR1 SGHRS and CDR2 YFSETQ. This CDR3 is built from 14 residues. CDR3 DNA: TGCGCCAGCAGCGGACAGGGAACCGGTACTGAAGCTTTCTTT. As protein: CASSGQGTGTEAFF.

This clonotype has ten or more counts. The chain joins TRBV11-2 to TRBJ2-5, with D possibly TRBD1 on 5 matching bases. Trimming stripped 4 bases from V and 1 base from J, with 13 bases between. The V gene's germline CDR1 is SGHAT and CDR2 FQNNGV. This CDR3 comprises 15 residues. The CDR3 DNA is TGTGCCAGCAGCTCTTTGGCCAGGGCCCAAGAGACCCAGTACTTC. Translated, it gives CASSSLARAQETQYF.

The rearrangement uses TRBV2 and TRBJ2-2; D gene uncertain. CDR3 length: 14 amino acids. Germline V gene data show CDR1 as SNHLY and CDR2 as FYNNEI. The V end lost 7 bases, the J end lost 5 bases, and 14 bases lay between the germline ends. CDR3 sequence: CASTGDLGTGELFF. Here the CDR3 DNA reads TGTGCCAGCACAGGTGACCTGGGGACCGGGGAGCTGTTTTTT. Full variable domain (remainder filled in from reference TRBV2 and TRBJ2-2): EPEVTQTPSHQVTQMGQEVILRCVPISNHLYFYWYRQILGQKVEFLVSFYNNEISEKSEIFDDQFSVERPDGSNFTLKIRSTKLEDSAMYFCASTGDLGTGELFFGEGSRLTVL.

This clonotype was seen more than once but under ten times. The chain joins TRBV20-1 to TRBJ1-1; D gene unclear. Germline V gives CDR1 DFQATT, CDR2 SNEGSKA (reference sequence). Trimming cost V 5 bases and J 4 bases, with 17 bases left between them. The CDR3 is 14 residues long. CDR3 nucleotides: TGCAGTGCTGTTTACACCGGGCCTGTCACTGAAGCTTTCTTT. Encoded protein: CSAVYTGPVTEAFF.

This clonotype was recorded a few times. This sequence joins TRBV30 and TRBJ1-1, with a possible D match to TRBD1 (6 bases). Looked up from germline, CDR1 is GTSNPN and CDR2 is SVGIG (reference sequence). The CDR3 is 14 amino acids. V lost 4 bases to trimming and J lost 11 bases, with 23 bases between them. As DNA, the CDR3 is TGTGCCTGGATTATGCAGGGAGGGGGGTTCGTGGCTTTCTTT. This codes for CAWIMQGGGFVAFF.

This chain connects TRBV5-1 to TRBJ2-4, with 7 bases fitting TRBD1. After removal of 5 bases from V and 7 bases from J, the junction contained 12 bases not matched to a gene. Germline assignment: CDR1 SGHRS and CDR2 YFSETQ. The CDR3 covers 15 residues. The CDR3 is CASSLPLGQSNIQYF. CDR3 nucleotide sequence: TGCGCCAGCAGTTTACCTCTGGGACAGTCCAACATTCAGTACTTC.

This clonotype was recorded many times. This sequence joins TRBV6-1 and TRBJ2-7; 7 positions agree with TRBD1. With V trimmed by 3 bases and J by 1 base, 3 bases remained unmatched. The CDR3 is 14 amino acids. Germline loops: CDR1 MNHNS, CDR2 SASEGT. This chain's CDR3 is CASSDVQGSYEQYF. For the CDR3, the DNA is TGTGCCAGCAGTGACGTACAGGGGTCCTACGAGCAGTACTTC.

The genes are TRBV5-1 and TRBJ2-3, with 8 bases matching TRBD2. The CDR3 covers 15 residues. Germline V gene lookup returns CDR1 SGHRS and CDR2 YFSETQ. Trimming at V came to 1 base and at J to 2 bases, leaving 3 bases not matched to a gene. Here the CDR3 reads CASSLRGGPTDTQYF. CDR3 DNA: TGCGCCAGCAGCTTGCGCGGGGGGCCCACAGATACGCAGTATTTT.

This sequence joins TRBV12-3 or TRBV12-4 and TRBJ1-2; D call uncertain. The CDR3 consists of 13 residues. V was trimmed by 1 base and J by 10 bases, leaving 13 bases between them. This chain's CDR3 is CASSLGPGEPYTF. The CDR3 region has the DNA TGTGCCAGCAGTTTAGGCCCAGGCGAGCCCTACACCTTC.

This clonotype was seen repeatedly, ten times or more. The rearrangement joins TRBV10-3 to TRBJ2-5, with 9 bases lining up with TRBD2. Germline CDR1 is ENHRY and CDR2 is SYGVKD. This CDR3 region has 15 residues. Trimming cost V 4 bases and J 4 bases; bases outside gene matches: 7. This CDR3 reads CAISAGGSGGETQYF. Written as DNA, the CDR3 is TGTGCCATCAGTGCTGGGGGTAGCGGGGGAGAGACCCAGTACTTC.

The chain links TRBV25-1 to TRBJ2-7, with D maybe TRBD2 (6 bases). The length of the CDR3 is 14 residues. Germline values: CDR1 MGHDK, CDR2 SYGVNS. Trimming pared 4 bases from V and 6 bases from J, leaving 16 bases between. The CDR3 DNA is TGTGCCAGCAGTGTAACAGGAGGGGCTAGCGAGCAGTACTTC. It is translated as CASSVTGGASEQYF.

V gene TRBV11-2 combines with J gene TRBJ2-5; the D is unclear. Trimming removed 5 bases from V and 5 bases from J, with 15 bases in between. Per the germline V gene, CDR1 is SGHAT and CDR2 is FQNNGV. This CDR3 comprises 14 residues. CDR3 DNA sequence: TGTGCCAGCAGCCACCGGGCCCCTAGGGAGACCCAGTACTTC. It is translated as CASSHRAPRETQYF.

The sample holds many counts of this clonotype. The chain joins TRBV6-5 to TRBJ2-5, with unresolved D. This CDR3 contains 13 residues. CDR1 MNHEY and CDR2 SVGAGI come from the germline V gene. V shed 2 bases and J shed 2 bases, with 6 bases lying between them. The CDR3 DNA reads TGTGCCAGCAGTTACGCACGGCAAGAGACCCAGTACTTC. It codes for CASSYARQETQYF.